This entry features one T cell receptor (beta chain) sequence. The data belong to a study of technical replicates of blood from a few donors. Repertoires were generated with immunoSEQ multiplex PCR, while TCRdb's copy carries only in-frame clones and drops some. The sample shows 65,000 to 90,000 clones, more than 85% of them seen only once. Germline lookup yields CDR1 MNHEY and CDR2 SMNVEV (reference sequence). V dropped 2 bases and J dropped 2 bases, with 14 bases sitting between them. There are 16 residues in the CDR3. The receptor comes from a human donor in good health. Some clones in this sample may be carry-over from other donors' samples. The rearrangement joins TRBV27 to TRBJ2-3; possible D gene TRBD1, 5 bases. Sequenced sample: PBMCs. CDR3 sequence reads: CASSLLTGRATDTQYF. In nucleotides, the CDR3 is TGTGCCAGCAGTTTACTTACTGGCAGGGCCACAGATACGCAGTATTTT.